This T cell receptor beta chain was captured by sequencing in a study of patients and donors after allogeneic stem cell transplantation. Trimming shortened V by 5 bases and J by 5 bases, and 21 bases separated the two germline ends. Germline assignment: CDR1 MGHRA and CDR2 YSYEKL. The CDR3 spans 16 residues. TCRdb processed the RT-PCR reads anew with MiXCR; each CDR3 protein has one entry. The data show 20,000 to 30,000 distinct CDR3 sequences, more than 8% seen once. The clonotype comes from a human donor who was either an allogeneic HSCT recipient or a stem cell or donor lymphocyte infusion donor (not recorded which). It is not recorded whose cells these are; they may come from a transplant donor. Sample: blood, either unsorted or a sorted T cell fraction (not recorded which). J is TRBJ1-2 and V is TRBV4-1; D is possibly TRBD1 (6 bases). As DNA, the CDR3 is TGCGCCAGCAGCGCAAGGGGGGTGACAGGTCGTTATGGCTACACCTTC. As protein: CASSARGVTGRYGYTF.